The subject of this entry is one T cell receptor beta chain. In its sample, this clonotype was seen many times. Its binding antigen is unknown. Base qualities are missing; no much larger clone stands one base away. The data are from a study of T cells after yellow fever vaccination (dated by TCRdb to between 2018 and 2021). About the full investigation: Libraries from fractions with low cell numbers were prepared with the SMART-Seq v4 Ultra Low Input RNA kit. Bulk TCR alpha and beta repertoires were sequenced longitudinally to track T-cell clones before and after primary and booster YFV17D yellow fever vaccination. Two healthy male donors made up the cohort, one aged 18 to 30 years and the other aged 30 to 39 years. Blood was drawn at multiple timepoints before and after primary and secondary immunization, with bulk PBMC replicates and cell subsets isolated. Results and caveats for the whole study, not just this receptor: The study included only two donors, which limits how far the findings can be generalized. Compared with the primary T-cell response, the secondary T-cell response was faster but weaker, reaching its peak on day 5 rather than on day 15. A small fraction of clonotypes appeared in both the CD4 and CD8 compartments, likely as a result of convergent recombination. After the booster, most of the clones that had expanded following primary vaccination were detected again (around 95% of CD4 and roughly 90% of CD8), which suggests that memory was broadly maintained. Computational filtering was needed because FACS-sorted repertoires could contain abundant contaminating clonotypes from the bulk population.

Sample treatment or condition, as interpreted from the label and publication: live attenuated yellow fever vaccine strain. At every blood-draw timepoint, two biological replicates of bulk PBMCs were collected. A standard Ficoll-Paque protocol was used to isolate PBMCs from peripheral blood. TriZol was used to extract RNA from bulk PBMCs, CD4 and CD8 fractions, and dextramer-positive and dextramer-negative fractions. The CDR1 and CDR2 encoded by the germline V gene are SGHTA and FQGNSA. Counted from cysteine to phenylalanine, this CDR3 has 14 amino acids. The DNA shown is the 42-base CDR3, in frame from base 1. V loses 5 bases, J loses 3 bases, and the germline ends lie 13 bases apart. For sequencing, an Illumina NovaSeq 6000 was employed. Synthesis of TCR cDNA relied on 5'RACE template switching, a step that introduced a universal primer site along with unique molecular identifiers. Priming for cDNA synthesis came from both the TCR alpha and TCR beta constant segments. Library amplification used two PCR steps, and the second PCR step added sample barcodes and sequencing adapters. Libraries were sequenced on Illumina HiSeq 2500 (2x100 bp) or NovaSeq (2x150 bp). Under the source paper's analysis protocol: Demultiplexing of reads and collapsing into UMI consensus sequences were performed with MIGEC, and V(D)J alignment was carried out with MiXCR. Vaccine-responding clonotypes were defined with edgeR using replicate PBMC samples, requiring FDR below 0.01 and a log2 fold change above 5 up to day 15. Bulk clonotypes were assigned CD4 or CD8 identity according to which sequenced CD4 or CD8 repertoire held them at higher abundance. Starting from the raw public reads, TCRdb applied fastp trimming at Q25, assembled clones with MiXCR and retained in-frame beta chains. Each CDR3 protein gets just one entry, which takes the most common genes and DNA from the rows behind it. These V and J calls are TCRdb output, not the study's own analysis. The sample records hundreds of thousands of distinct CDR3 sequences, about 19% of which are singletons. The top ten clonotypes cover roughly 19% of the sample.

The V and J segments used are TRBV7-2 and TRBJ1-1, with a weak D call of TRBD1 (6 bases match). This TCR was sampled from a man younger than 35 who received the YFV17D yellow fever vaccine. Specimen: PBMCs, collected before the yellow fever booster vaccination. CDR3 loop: CASSKPGQYTEAFF. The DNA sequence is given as TGTGCCAGCAGCAAACCGGGACAATACACTGAAGCTTTCTTT.